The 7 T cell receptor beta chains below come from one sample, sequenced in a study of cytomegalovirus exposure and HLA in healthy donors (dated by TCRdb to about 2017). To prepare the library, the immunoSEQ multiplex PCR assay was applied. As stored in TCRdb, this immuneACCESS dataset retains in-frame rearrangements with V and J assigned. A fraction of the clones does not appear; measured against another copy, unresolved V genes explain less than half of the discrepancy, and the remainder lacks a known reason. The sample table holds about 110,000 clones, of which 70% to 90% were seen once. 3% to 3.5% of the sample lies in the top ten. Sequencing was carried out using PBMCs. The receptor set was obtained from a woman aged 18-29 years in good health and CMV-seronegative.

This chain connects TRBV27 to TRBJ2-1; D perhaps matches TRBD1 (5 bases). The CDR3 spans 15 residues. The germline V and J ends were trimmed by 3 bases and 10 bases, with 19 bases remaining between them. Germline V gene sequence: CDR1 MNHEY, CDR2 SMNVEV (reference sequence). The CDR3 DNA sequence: TGTGCCAGCAGTTTTATGGGGCAGGGTCCCGAGGAGCAGTTCTTC. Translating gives CASSFMGQGPEEQFF.

This CDR3 reads CAWSRDNSYEQYF. In DNA form, the CDR3 reads TGTGCCTGGAGTAGGGACAACTCCTACGAGCAGTACTTC. The rearrangement joins TRBV30 to TRBJ2-7; D might be TRBD1 (6 bases). The CDR3 covers 13 residues. V was cut by 2 bases and J by 0 bases, with 8 bases left in between. CDR1 is GTSNPN, CDR2 SVGIG, per germline (reference sequence). Full variable domain (remainder filled in from reference TRBV30 and TRBJ2-7): SQTIHQWPATLVQPVGSPLSLECTVEGTSNPNLYWYRQAAGRGLQLLFYSVGIGQISSEVPQNLSASRPQDRQFILSSKKLLLSDSGFYLCAWSRDNSYEQYFGPGTRLTVT.

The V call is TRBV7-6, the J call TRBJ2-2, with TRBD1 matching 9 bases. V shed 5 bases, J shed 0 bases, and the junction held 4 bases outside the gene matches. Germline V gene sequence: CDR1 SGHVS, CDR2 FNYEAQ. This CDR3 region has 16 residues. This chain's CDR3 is CASSGNRGPNTGELFF. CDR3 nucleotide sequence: TGTGCCAGCAGCGGCAACAGGGGGCCGAACACCGGGGAGCTGTTTTTT.

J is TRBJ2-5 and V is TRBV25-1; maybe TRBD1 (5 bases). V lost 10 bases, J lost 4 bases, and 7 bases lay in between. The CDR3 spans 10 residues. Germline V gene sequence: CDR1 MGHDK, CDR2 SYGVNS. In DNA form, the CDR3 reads TGTGCCACCCAGGGAGAGACCCAGTACTTC. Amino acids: CATQGETQYF.

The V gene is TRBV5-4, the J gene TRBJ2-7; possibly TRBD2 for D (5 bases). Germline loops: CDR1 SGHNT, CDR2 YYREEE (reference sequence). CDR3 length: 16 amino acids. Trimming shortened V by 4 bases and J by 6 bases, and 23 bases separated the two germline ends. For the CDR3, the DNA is TGTGCCAGCAGCCCTCCGGGGTTTCCGAAGACGGGCGAGCAGTACTTC. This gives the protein CASSPPGFPKTGEQYF.

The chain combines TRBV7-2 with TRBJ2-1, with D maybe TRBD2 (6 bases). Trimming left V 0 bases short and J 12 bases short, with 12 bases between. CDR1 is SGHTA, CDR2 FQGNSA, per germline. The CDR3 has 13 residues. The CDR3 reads CASSLAFPGGQFF. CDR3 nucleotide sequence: TGTGCCAGCAGCTTAGCGTTCCCCGGGGGGCAGTTCTTC.

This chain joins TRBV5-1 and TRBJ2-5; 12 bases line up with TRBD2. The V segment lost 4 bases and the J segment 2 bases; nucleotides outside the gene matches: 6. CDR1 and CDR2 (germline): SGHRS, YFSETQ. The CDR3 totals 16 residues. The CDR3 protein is CASSPPSGGGQETQYF. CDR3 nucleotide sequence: TGCGCCAGCAGCCCCCCTAGCGGGGGGGGGCAAGAGACCCAGTACTTC.